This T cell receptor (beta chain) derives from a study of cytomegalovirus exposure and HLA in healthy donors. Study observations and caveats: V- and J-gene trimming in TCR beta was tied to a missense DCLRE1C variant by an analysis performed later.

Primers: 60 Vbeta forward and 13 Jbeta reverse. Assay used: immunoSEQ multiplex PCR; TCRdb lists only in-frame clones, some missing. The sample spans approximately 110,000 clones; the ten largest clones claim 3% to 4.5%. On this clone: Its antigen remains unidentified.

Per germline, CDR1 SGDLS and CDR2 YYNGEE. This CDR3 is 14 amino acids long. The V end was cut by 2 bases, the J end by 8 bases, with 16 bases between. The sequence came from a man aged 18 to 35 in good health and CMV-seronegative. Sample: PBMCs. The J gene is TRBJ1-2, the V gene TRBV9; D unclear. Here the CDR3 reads CASSVGNVRGGYTF. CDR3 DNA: TGTGCCAGCAGCGTGGGAAACGTGAGAGGGGGCTACACCTTC.